This T cell receptor (beta chain) was sequenced in a study of CD8 T cells in Susac syndrome. RNA, at roughly 0.5 to 1 ug, was reverse transcribed with random hexamers. An immunoSEQ multiplex PCR generated amplified TCR beta CDR3 products spanning 54 Vbeta and 13 Jbeta. TCRdb analysed the immunoSEQ multiplex PCR reads with MiXCR anew, one entry per CDR3 protein. The sample holds roughly 120,000 distinct CDR3 sequences, roughly 94% seen once. CD8+ and CD4+ T cells from blood underwent TCR beta sequencing. As controls, healthy donors matched for age and sex were used. Negative isolation was used for CD8+ and CD4+ T cells, and FACS enrichment was applied to TEMRA cells. The source material was CD4+ T cells from PBMCs. This sequence was found in a human donor in good health.

CDR3 region: CASSTSGVAETQYF. The DNA of the CDR3 is TGTGCCAGTAGTACCTCGGGCGTCGCGGAGACCCAGTACTTC. This chain joins TRBV19 and TRBJ2-5; D is unclear. The germline V gene has CDR1 LNHDA and CDR2 SQIVND (reference sequence). The CDR3 has 14 residues. Trimming removed 4 bases at V and 5 bases at J, with 14 bases between.